This TCR beta chain was documented in a study of Tregs in tolerant kidney transplant recipients. Overall study context: Related graft donors supplied nonmyeloablative bone marrow transplants, and mixed chimerism was transient.

This clone was observed a handful of times. Its specificity is unknown. Here immunoSEQ multiplex PCR was the method, and the copy in TCRdb shows in-frame clones only, minus some. The table has over 85,000 clones, 80% to 95% seen once. Study outcomes and limitations: Changing PCR primers prevented nucleotide comparison between some patients' samples. Expanding Tregs on activated donor B cells appeared to best identify donor-specific TCRbeta clones.

The CDR3 sequence is 15 residues long. V was clipped by 4 bases and J by 0 bases; unmatched bases: 6. The germline CDR1 and CDR2 sequences are SNHLY and FYNNEI. The clonotype originates from a human donor who received a combined kidney and bone marrow transplant. The sample here was CD4+ T cells from blood, taken before the transplant. The chain employs TRBV2 and TRBJ2-7; TRBD2 aligns across 7 bases. CDR3 DNA: TGTGCCAGCAGTGTTGTTGGCGGGAGCTCCTACGAGCAGTACTTC. Its protein is CASSVVGGSSYEQYF.